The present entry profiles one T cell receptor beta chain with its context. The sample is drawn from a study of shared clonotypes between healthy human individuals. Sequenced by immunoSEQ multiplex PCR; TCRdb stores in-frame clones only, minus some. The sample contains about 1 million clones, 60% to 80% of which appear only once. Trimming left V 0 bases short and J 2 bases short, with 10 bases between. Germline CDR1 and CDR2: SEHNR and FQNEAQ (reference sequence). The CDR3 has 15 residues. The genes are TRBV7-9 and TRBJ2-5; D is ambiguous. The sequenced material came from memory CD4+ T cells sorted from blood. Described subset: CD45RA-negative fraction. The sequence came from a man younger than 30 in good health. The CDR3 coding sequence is TGTGCCAGCAGCTTAGCGGCGGATGGTCAAGAGACCCAGTACTTC. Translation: CASSLAADGQETQYF.